This TCR beta chain was sequenced during a study of neurological immune-mediated disorders. The cDNA was synthesized by means of template-switch 5'RACE, which was carried out with 10-nucleotide random UMIs. Over 170 million TCR-beta sequences from 15-18 subjects came from every sequencing run. TCRdb recomputed calls from the 5' RACE reads with MiXCR, one row per CDR3 protein. The profile covers tens of thousands of distinct CDR3 sequences, with roughly 3.3% appearing a single time and around 3.2% taken by the ten largest. The ends were cut back, 5 bases at V and 5 bases at J, with 13 bases in the middle. Germline V CDR1 and CDR2: MNHEY, SVGEGT. The CDR3 contains 14 residues. The table lists this clonotype with many counts.

This sequence was found in a woman between 45 and 65 years old with multiple sclerosis. The rearrangement links TRBV6-2 or TRBV6-3 to TRBJ1-5; tentative D call: TRBD1 (5 bases). The sample was PBMCs. The CDR3 region has the DNA TGTGCCAGCAGTAGGAGGGGAACAGATCAGCCCCAGCATTTT. It encodes CASSRRGTDQPQHF.